Listed below are T cell receptor beta chains from one sample, sequenced in a study. Using its own MiXCR run on the RT-PCR reads, TCRdb lists one record per CDR3 protein. Of 550,000 to 750,000 distinct CDR3 sequences detected, over 12% appear once; the ten largest clones hold 3.6%. The sequencing sample was made of memory CD4+ T cells from blood. Receptors originate from a female donor in good health, serving as a healthy control. Each CDR3 is given with its conserved first and last residue. Not all rows give a size; the values are once, few, many and, for expanded clones, a class.

CASSRQGSTDTQYF	TRBV7-9	many	TRBJ2-3
CASRKTLLAQHF	TRBV28	.	TRBJ1-5
CASRQRQGAGYTF	TRBV27	.	TRBJ1-2
CASSPPNLRTGNGEQFF	TRBV18	.	TRBJ2-1
CASSSHGVGKNIQYF	TRBV6-5	.	TRBJ2-4
CASSLNVRGPDTQYF	TRBV28	once	TRBJ2-3
CAISGSSNEQFF	TRBV10-3	.	TRBJ2-1
CASSKEIRETTNYGYTF	TRBV21-1	many	TRBJ1-2
CSVRWDRVDNEQFF	TRBV29-1	many	TRBJ2-1
CASSLEGSGRGETQYF	TRBV7-9	once	TRBJ2-5
CASSQAAGVLETQYF	TRBV4-2	many	TRBJ2-5
CASRESGGASNEQFF	TRBV6-5	few	TRBJ2-1
CASSSRQGAGNEQFF	TRBV12-3/TRBV12-4	many	TRBJ2-1
CSARDLGRDGSPLHF	TRBV20-1	.	TRBJ1-6
CASSLAGFSSGANVLTF	TRBV2	.	TRBJ2-6
CSARGTSGYEQYF	TRBV20-1	.	TRBJ2-7
CATTGQGRNIQYF	TRBV2	.	TRBJ2-4
CSARGGRLAGEQFF	TRBV20-1	.	TRBJ2-1
CASSRSTSGRAINEQFF	TRBV7-2	.	TRBJ2-1
CASGGLTSFGTDTQYF	TRBV6-1	few	TRBJ2-3
CASSKGGSGETQYF	TRBV5-1	many	TRBJ2-5
CASSDRTSYGYTF	TRBV10-1	.	TRBJ1-2
CASSLMAGARSEQFF	TRBV12-3/TRBV12-4	many	TRBJ2-1
CSARAGLAGGLTTDTQYF	TRBV20-1	few	TRBJ2-3
CSARRIQALNSPLHF	TRBV20-1	few	TRBJ1-6